These T cell receptor beta chains were read from a single sample in a study of identical twins. TCRdb fed the 5' RACE reads into MiXCR, producing one record per CDR3 protein. The top ten clones hold 0.8% to 1% of a sample with 690,000 or so distinct CDR3 sequences, more than 6.5% of them seen once. The sample was also linked to a second study, of yellow fever vaccine responses in identical twins.

The sequenced material came from PBMCs. The receptors were sampled from a woman aged 18-35 years in good health. The CDR3 runs from the conserved cysteine through the conserved F or W. A D gene is named only where the DNA matches it firmly. Clone size is shown for a subset of rows, as once, few, many or a class of expanded clone.

V: TRBV12-3/TRBV12-4
length: 15
size: many
D: .
J: TRBJ2-1
DNA: TGTGCCAGCAGACTCCTGAGGGGGGGCCGTCGTGAGCAGTTCTTC
CDR3: CASRLLRGGRREQFF

V: TRBV29-1
length: 12
size: many
D: .
J: TRBJ2-1
DNA: TGCAGCGTTTCAGCAGGGTTTCCTGAGCAGTTCTTC
CDR3: CSVSAGFPEQFF

V: TRBV5-1
length: 17
size: .
D: TRBD2
J: TRBJ2-3
DNA: TGCGCCAGCGCCCGAGCTAGCGGGGGGTCTAGCACAGATACGCAGTATTTT
CDR3: CASARASGGSSTDTQYF

V: TRBV7-3
length: 16
size: few
D: TRBD2
J: TRBJ2-2
DNA: TGTGCCAGCAGCAACCAGCGGGGGGGCGGCACCGGGGAGCTGTTTTTT
CDR3: CASSNQRGGGTGELFF

V: TRBV27
length: 14
size: many
D: .
J: TRBJ2-6
DNA: TGTGCCAGCAGCCCTTACTCTGGGGCCAACGTCCTGACTTTC
CDR3: CASSPYSGANVLTF

V: TRBV7-6
length: 14
size: .
D: .
J: TRBJ2-1
DNA: TGTGCCAGCAGCACGCCCCATAGTGGGAATGAGCAGTTCTTC
CDR3: CASSTPHSGNEQFF

V: TRBV7-3
length: 17
size: many
D: TRBD2
J: TRBJ2-1
DNA: TGTGCCAGCAGCTTATTCGCTCTAGCGGGGGATTATAATGAGCAGTTCTTC
CDR3: CASSLFALAGDYNEQFF

V: TRBV20-1
length: 15
size: few
D: TRBD2
J: TRBJ2-1
DNA: TGCAGTGCCTACGGTAGCGGGAGGGCCTACAATGAGCAGTTCTTC
CDR3: CSAYGSGRAYNEQFF

V: TRBV6-4
length: 13
size: .
D: .
J: TRBJ2-1
DNA: TGTGCCAGCGGCCGGGAGCTGGGGGGTGAGCAGTTCTTC
CDR3: CASGRELGGEQFF

V: TRBV11-1
length: 15
size: few
D: TRBD1
J: TRBJ2-5
DNA: TGTGCCAGCAGCTCCGAACAGGGGTACCAAGAGACCCAGTACTTC
CDR3: CASSSEQGYQETQYF

V: TRBV20-1
length: 13
size: few
D: .
J: TRBJ2-3
DNA: TGCAGTGCTAGGCTAGCCCCCACAGATACGCAGTATTTT
CDR3: CSARLAPTDTQYF

V: TRBV12-3/TRBV12-4
length: 13
size: many
D: .
J: TRBJ2-3
DNA: TGTGCCAGCATGGGTGAGGGCAGAGATACGCAGTATTTT
CDR3: CASMGEGRDTQYF

V: TRBV6-5
length: 14
size: few
D: .
J: TRBJ2-3
DNA: TGTGCCAGCAGTTACGCTAGCGTAACAGATACGCAGTATTTT
CDR3: CASSYASVTDTQYF

V: TRBV3-1
length: 14
size: .
D: .
J: TRBJ2-1
DNA: TGTGCCAGCAGCCAAGTGTATGGGGGCGATGAGCAGTTCTTC
CDR3: CASSQVYGGDEQFF

V: TRBV25-1
length: 15
size: few
D: TRBD1
J: TRBJ2-5
DNA: TGTGCCAGCCATGGGGACAGGGGCGGGTTGGAGACCCAGTACTTC
CDR3: CASHGDRGGLETQYF

V: TRBV28
length: 17
size: .
D: TRBD2
J: TRBJ2-1
DNA: TGTGCCAGCAGCCCCGGGACTAGCGGGACTTCATACAATGAGCAGTTCTTC
CDR3: CASSPGTSGTSYNEQFF

V: TRBV5-6
length: 15
size: many
D: TRBD1
J: TRBJ2-1
DNA: TGTGCCAGCAGCGGAATACAGGGGGCACACAATGAGCAGTTCTTC
CDR3: CASSGIQGAHNEQFF

V: TRBV9
length: 17
size: few
D: TRBD1
J: TRBJ2-3
DNA: TGTGCCAGCAGCACCCGGACGACAGGGGGAGTCACAGATACGCAGTATTTT
CDR3: CASSTRTTGGVTDTQYF

V: TRBV7-2
length: 11
size: .
D: .
J: TRBJ2-1
DNA: TGTGCCAGCAGCTTAAAAAGCGAGCAGTTCTTC
CDR3: CASSLKSEQFF

V: TRBV30
length: 12
size: few
D: TRBD1
J: TRBJ2-3
DNA: TGTGCCTACGGGACAGGGGCAGATACGCAGTATTTT
CDR3: CAYGTGADTQYF

V: TRBV10-3
length: 14
size: .
D: TRBD1
J: TRBJ1-5
DNA: TGTGCCATCAGGCCGGGACAGGGGAATCAGCCCCAGCATTTT
CDR3: CAIRPGQGNQPQHF

V: TRBV4-3
length: 16
size: few
D: TRBD1
J: TRBJ2-3
DNA: TGCGCCAGCAGCCTAGATGGGACAGGGACTACAGATACGCAGTATTTT
CDR3: CASSLDGTGTTDTQYF

V: TRBV7-3
length: 14
size: few
D: .
J: TRBJ2-3
DNA: TGTGCCAGCAGCCCAGTGGGGGCCGCAGATACGCAGTATTTT
CDR3: CASSPVGAADTQYF

V: TRBV28
length: 15
size: few
D: TRBD1
J: TRBJ2-7
DNA: TGTGCCAGCACCAATAGGGACAGTAAGTCCTACGAGCAGTACTTC
CDR3: CASTNRDSKSYEQYF

V: TRBV12-3/TRBV12-4
length: 13
size: many
D: .
J: TRBJ2-5
DNA: TGTGCCAGCAGTTTACGGGTCCGAGAGACCCAGTACTTC
CDR3: CASSLRVRETQYF

V: TRBV6-2/TRBV6-3
length: 15
size: many
D: TRBD1
J: TRBJ2-7
DNA: TGTGCCAGCAGTTACGGACAGGGTGGGACCTACGAGCAGTACTTC
CDR3: CASSYGQGGTYEQYF

V: TRBV20-1
length: 16
size: few
D: .
J: TRBJ2-1
DNA: TGCAGTGCTAAACCCCCGGAGACTAGTTTTTCCGATGAGCAGTTCTTC
CDR3: CSAKPPETSFSDEQFF

V: TRBV29-1
length: 12
size: few
D: .
J: TRBJ1-1
DNA: TGCAGCGTTGCCTTATCGGGCGCTGAAGCTTTCTTT
CDR3: CSVALSGAEAFF

V: TRBV15
length: 14
size: many
D: .
J: TRBJ2-2
DNA: TGTGCCACCGGGCAACTACTAAACACCGGGGAGCTGTTTTTT
CDR3: CATGQLLNTGELFF

V: TRBV24-1
length: 17
size: many
D: TRBD2
J: TRBJ2-5
DNA: TGTGCCACCAGTTTGGGGGGGTACGGAGAGGAAGGAGAGACCCAGTACTTC
CDR3: CATSLGGYGEEGETQYF

V: TRBV5-1
length: 15
size: many
D: .
J: TRBJ1-4
DNA: TGCGCCAGCAGCTTGATGGGTGGGCCCGGTGAAAAACTGTTTTTT
CDR3: CASSLMGGPGEKLFF

V: TRBV24-1
length: 18
size: few
D: .
J: TRBJ2-5
DNA: TGTGCCACCAGTGATCCCCAAGAAGCGACGGACACCGAGGGGACCCAGTACTTC
CDR3: CATSDPQEATDTEGTQYF

V: TRBV29-1
length: 13
size: few
D: TRBD2
J: TRBJ2-1
DNA: TGCAGCTCCGGGACTAGCTCCTACAATGAGCAGTTCTTC
CDR3: CSSGTSSYNEQFF

V: TRBV7-9
length: 14
size: .
D: .
J: TRBJ2-1
DNA: TGTGCCAGCAGCTTAGTAGGAGGGCGAAGTGAGCAGTTCTTC
CDR3: CASSLVGGRSEQFF

V: TRBV7-9
length: 12
size: many
D: .
J: TRBJ2-3
DNA: TGTGCCAGCAGCCCCGTAACAGATACGCAGTATTTT
CDR3: CASSPVTDTQYF

V: TRBV3-1
length: 16
size: few
D: TRBD2
J: TRBJ2-5
DNA: TGTGCCAGCAGCCAAGCTAGCGGGGGGACACAAGAGACCCAGTACTTC
CDR3: CASSQASGGTQETQYF

V: TRBV19
length: 14
size: few
D: TRBD2
J: TRBJ2-1
DNA: TGTGCCAGTAGTATCCAGCGGGATTGGGGTGAGCAGTTCTTC
CDR3: CASSIQRDWGEQFF

V: TRBV27
length: 14
size: many
D: TRBD1
J: TRBJ1-5
DNA: TGTGCCAGCAGTACAACAGGGGCAGGTCAGCCCCAGCATTTT
CDR3: CASSTTGAGQPQHF

V: TRBV29-1
length: 18
size: many
D: TRBD2
J: TRBJ2-1
DNA: TGCAGCGTTGAAGATGTCGGGGGGGGTCGGGAGGTAGACAATGAGCAGTTCTTC
CDR3: CSVEDVGGGREVDNEQFF

V: TRBV28
length: 15
size: few
D: TRBD2
J: TRBJ2-7
DNA: TGTGCCAGCAGTTTTGCGACTAGCGGGGCCTACGAGCAGTACTTC
CDR3: CASSFATSGAYEQYF

V: TRBV7-2
length: 11
size: .
D: .
J: TRBJ2-7
DNA: TGTGCCAGCAGCATCCTAGTAAGGCAGTACTTC
CDR3: CASSILVRQYF